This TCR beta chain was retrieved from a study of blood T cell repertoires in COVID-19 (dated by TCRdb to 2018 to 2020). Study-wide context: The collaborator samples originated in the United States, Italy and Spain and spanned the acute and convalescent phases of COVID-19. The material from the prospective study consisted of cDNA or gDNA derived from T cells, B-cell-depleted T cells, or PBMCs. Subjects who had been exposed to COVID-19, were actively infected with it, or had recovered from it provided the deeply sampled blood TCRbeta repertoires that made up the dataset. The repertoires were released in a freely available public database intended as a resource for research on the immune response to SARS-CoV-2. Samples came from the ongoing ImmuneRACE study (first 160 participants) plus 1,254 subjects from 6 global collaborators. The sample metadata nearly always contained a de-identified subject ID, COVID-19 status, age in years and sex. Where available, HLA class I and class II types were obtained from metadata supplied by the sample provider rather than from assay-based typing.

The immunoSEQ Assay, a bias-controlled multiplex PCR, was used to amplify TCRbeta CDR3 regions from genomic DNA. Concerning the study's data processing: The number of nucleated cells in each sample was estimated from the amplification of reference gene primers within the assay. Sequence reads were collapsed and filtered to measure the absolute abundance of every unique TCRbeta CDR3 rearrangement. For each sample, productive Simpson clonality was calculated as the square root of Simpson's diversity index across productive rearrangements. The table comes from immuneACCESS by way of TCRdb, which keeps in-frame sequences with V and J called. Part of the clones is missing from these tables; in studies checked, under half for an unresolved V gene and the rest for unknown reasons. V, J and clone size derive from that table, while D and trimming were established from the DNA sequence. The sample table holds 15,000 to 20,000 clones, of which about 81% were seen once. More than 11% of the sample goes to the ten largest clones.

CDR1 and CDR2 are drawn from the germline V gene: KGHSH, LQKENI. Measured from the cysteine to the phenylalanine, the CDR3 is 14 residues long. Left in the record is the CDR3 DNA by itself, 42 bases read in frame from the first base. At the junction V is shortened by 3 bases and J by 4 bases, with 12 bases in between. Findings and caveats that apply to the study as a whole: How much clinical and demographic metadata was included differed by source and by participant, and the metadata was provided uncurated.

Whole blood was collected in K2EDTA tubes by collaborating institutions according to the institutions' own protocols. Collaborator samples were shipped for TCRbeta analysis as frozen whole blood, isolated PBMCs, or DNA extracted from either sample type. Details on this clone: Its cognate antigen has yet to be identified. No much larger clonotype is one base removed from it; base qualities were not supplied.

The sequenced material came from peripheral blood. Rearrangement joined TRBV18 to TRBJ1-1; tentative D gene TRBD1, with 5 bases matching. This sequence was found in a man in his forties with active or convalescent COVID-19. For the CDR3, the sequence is CASSPIGGSTEAFF. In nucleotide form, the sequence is TGTGCCAGCTCACCCATCGGGGGGAGCACTGAAGCTTTCTTT.